A selection of T cell receptor beta chains follows, all from one sample in a study of blood T cell repertoires in COVID-19. Generated by immunoSEQ multiplex PCR, the TCRdb table keeps only in-frame clones and is missing some. This sample has about 90,000 clones; roughly 80% occur once, and the top ten carry about a tenth. Sequencing was performed on peripheral blood. The receptors come from a woman in her 70s with acute or convalescent COVID-19. Both conserved end residues are part of each CDR3.

TRBV19,TRBJ2-7,CASHQGGRSRPYEQYF
TRBV19,TRBJ2-7,CASSRSWEFVHEQYF
TRBV20-1,TRBJ2-3,CSASRVAGATDTQYF
TRBV4-1,TRBJ1-6,CASSVLGESPLHF
TRBV6-5,TRBJ2-3,CASSLAGGRVDTQYF
TRBV6-6,TRBJ1-4,CASSPRGGENEKLFF
TRBV9,TRBJ2-3,CASSPHSGGALDTQYF
TRBV11-2,TRBJ2-1,CASSRTSVYNEQFF
TRBV3-1/TRBV3-2,TRBJ2-1,CASSLYVGGNNEQFF
TRBV6-5,TRBJ1-6,CASSYSGGHSNSPLHF
TRBV4-1,TRBJ1-4,CASSQESAGPNEKLFF
TRBV28,TRBJ2-3,CASSLAIRVTDTQYF
TRBV9,TRBJ2-7,CASSIGQAKGHEQYF
TRBV2,TRBJ2-7,CASSREAYEQYF
TRBV18,TRBJ1-2,CASSPKEESYGYTF
TRBV7-2,TRBJ1-3,CASSLRGRVGGNTIYF
TRBV4-1,TRBJ1-1,CASSQDRQGDTEAFF
TRBV5-1,TRBJ2-2,CASSLQGLNTGELFF
TRBV4-1,TRBJ2-3,CASSLTFSGGAVPDTQYF
TRBV5-1,TRBJ2-1,CASRVAGSSYNEQFF
TRBV7-9,TRBJ1-2,CASSFPSGYGYTF
TRBV7-2,TRBJ1-1,CASSLVMAPEAFF
TRBV12-3/TRBV12-4,TRBJ1-1,CASSRSGNTEAFF
TRBV6-1,TRBJ2-2,CASSEAGGGGSGELFF
TRBV11-3,TRBJ2-7,CASSPGQGDRLRGSEQYF
TRBV6-5,TRBJ1-1,CASSLGSGISEAFF
TRBV7-9,TRBJ2-7,CASSVGGRYEQYF
TRBV29-1,TRBJ1-4,CSVLNPRGEKLFF
TRBV10-3,TRBJ2-5,CAISGRRETQYF
TRBV11-2,TRBJ2-1,CASSLEEGGFEQFF
TRBV2,TRBJ1-2,CASSEQGARYGYTF
TRBV4-1,TRBJ1-5,CASSQALLTGTGGQPQHF
TRBV7-2,TRBJ2-3,CASSLLAGGYTDTQYF
TRBV13,TRBJ1-6,CASSIYRGASPLHF
TRBV9,TRBJ2-5,CASSVGGGERETQYF
TRBV28,TRBJ2-2,CASRSSGRNTGELFF
TRBV10-3,TRBJ2-1,CAISTGDWNEQFF
TRBV5-1,TRBJ1-1,CASSLALRQGSAEAFF
TRBV3-1/TRBV3-2,TRBJ1-1,CASSQNDRNTEAFF
TRBV5-1,TRBJ2-1,CASSLTGKIINEQFF
TRBV19,TRBJ1-2,CASSPDRAFGGYTF
TRBV9,TRBJ2-7,CASSVEALAYEQYF
TRBV2,TRBJ2-1,CASSADRDKFF
TRBV5-6,TRBJ2-3,CASIGLAGGRNTQYF
TRBV7-2,TRBJ2-7,CAGEGGSSYEQYF
TRBV7-2,TRBJ1-6,CASSLLPPGENSPLHF
TRBV19,TRBJ2-7,CASSTPGQGTYEQYF
TRBV24-1,TRBJ1-1,CATSAGEGIWTEAFF
TRBV14,TRBJ2-7,CASSPDRVRQYF
TRBV18,TRBJ2-1,CASSPGGYEQFF
TRBV28,TRBJ1-5,CASSREEGQGNQPQHF
TRBV19,TRBJ1-1,CASMDRPTEAFF
TRBV6-5,TRBJ2-7,CASSIRQVSYEQYF
TRBV19,TRBJ1-5,CASSIGLTGAYFSQPQHF
TRBV28,TRBJ1-5,CASSLTGNYQPQHF
TRBV6-6,TRBJ2-3,CASSRGQGIPDTQYF
TRBV7-3,TRBJ1-2,CASSAGTGLGYGYTF
TRBV11-2,TRBJ2-2,CASSLIASPNTGELFF
TRBV11-2,TRBJ2-3,CASSPGLASDTQYF